This T cell receptor beta chain derives from a study of cytomegalovirus exposure and HLA in healthy donors. Study-level results: In a later analysis, a missense DCLRE1C variant was linked to TCR beta V- and J-gene trimming. Presence/absence analyses assumed roughly uniform sequencing depth across donors, which may not hold.

Nobody wrote down the CMV serostatus of this donor. Note on this clone: Its matching antigen is unknown.

A multiplex PCR was run with 60 Vbeta primers and 13 Jbeta primers. Clones were read by immunoSEQ multiplex PCR, and TCRdb kept only the in-frame ones, dropping some. The table includes 120,000 to 150,000 clones, around 73% detected once. The receptor was isolated from a human donor in good health. Material for sequencing was PBMCs.

The CDR3, as DNA: TGTGCCAGCAGCCAACCGCCGCGGGGGCCGAACTATGGCTACACCTTC. Translation: CASSQPPRGPNYGYTF. The chain recombines TRBV4-2 with TRBJ1-2; possible D gene TRBD1, 6 bases. From germline, CDR1 is LGHNA and CDR2 YNFKEQ. Trimming pared 2 bases from V and 2 bases from J, leaving 15 bases between. The CDR3 spans 16 residues.